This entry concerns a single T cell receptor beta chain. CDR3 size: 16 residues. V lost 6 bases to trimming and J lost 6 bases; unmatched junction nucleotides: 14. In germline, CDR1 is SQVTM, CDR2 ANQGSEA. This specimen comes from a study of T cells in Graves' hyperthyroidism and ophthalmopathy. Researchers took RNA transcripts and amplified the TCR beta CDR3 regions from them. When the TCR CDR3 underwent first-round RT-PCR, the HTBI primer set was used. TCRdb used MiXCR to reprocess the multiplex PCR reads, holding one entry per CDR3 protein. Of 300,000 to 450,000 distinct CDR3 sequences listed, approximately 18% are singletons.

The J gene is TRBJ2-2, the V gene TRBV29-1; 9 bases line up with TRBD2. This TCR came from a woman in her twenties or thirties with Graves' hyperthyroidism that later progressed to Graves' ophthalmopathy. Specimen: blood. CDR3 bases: TGCAGCGTATGGACGGCGGGGGGGGGAGGGGCCGGGGAGCTGTTTTTT. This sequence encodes CSVWTAGGGGAGELFF.